This T cell receptor beta chain was profiled in a study of shared clonotypes between healthy human individuals. Germline V lookup: CDR1 MNHEY, CDR2 SVGAGI. The CDR3 length is 13 residues. Trimming left V 0 bases short and J 5 bases short, with 7 bases between. Profiling relied on immunoSEQ multiplex PCR, and the TCRdb table lists in-frame clones only, not all of them. This sample has more than 2 million clones; 90% to 97% occur once, and the top ten carry over 0.1%. The TCR sequence derives from a young man in good health. The chain uses TRBV6-5 and TRBJ2-5; D is unclear. The sequenced material came from naive CD4+ T cells sorted from blood. Subset specified: CD45RA+ positively selected. The CDR3 here is CASSYSRAETQYF. The CDR3 region has the DNA TGTGCCAGCAGTTACTCAAGGGCGGAGACCCAGTACTTC.